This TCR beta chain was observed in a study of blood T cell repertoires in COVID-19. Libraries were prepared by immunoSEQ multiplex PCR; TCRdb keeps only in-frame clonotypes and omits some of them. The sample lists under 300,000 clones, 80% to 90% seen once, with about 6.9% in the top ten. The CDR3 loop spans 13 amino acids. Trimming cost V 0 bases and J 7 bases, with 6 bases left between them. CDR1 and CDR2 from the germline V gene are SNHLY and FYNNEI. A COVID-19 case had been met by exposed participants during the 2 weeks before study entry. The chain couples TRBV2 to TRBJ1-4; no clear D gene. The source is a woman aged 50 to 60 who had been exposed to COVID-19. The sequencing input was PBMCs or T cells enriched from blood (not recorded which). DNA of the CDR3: TGTGCCAGCAGTGAAGCGTCGTTTGAAAAACTGTTTTTT. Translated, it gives CASSEASFEKLFF.